Following are 32 T cell receptor beta chains from one sample sequenced in a study of shared clonotypes between healthy human individuals (TCRdb year 2020). The library was generated by the immunoSEQ multiplex PCR assay. TCRdb holds this immuneACCESS table with in-frame rearrangements only. Some clones are missing; in checked studies, unresolved V genes explain under half, and the rest has no known cause. This sample lists around 1.4 million clones; approximately 98.5% were detected once. 0.3% to 0.45% of the sample is taken by the ten largest. Material for sequencing was naive CD4+ T cells sorted from blood. What this sample's cell subset or site label stands for: CD45RA+ positively selected. Every receptor here comes from a man aged 25-40 years in good health.

The chain links TRBV9 to TRBJ2-2; D may be TRBD2 (6 bases). There are 15 residues in the CDR3. The V gene's germline CDR1 is SGDLS and CDR2 YYNGEE. Trimming shortened V by 3 bases and J by 4 bases, and 13 bases separated the two germline ends. Written as DNA, the CDR3 is TGTGCCAGCAGCGGGAACCTCGGGGGCACCGGGGAGCTGTTTTTT. It translates to CASSGNLGGTGELFF. The full variable domain, in which reference TRBV9 and TRBJ2-2 provide the parts outside the CDR3, is DSGVTQTPKHLITATGQRVTLRCSPRSGDLSVYWYQQSLDQGLQFLIQYYNGEERAKGNILERFSAQQFPDLHSELNLSSLELGDSALYFCASSGNLGGTGELFFGEGSRLTVL.

V and J are TRBV28 and TRBJ2-1; D might be TRBD1 or TRBD2, each matching 5 bases. CDR3 length: 11 amino acids. With 8 bases removed from V and 6 bases from J, the gap between germline ends came to 8 bases. Germline V gene data show CDR1 as MDHEN and CDR2 as SYDVKM. The CDR3 region has the DNA TGTGCCAGCGGGGACGGCAATGAGCAGTTCTTC. Protein sequence: CASGDGNEQFF.

The CDR3 DNA sequence: TGTGCCAGTAGACGCTTGGGGGGCTCTGGGGCCAACGTCCTGACTTTC. Translated: CASRRLGGSGANVLTF. This chain joins TRBV19 and TRBJ2-6, with a weak D call TRBD2 (6 bases). Germline lookup yields CDR1 LNHDA and CDR2 SQIVND (reference sequence). The CDR3 length is 16 residues. V was pared by 6 bases and J by 0 bases, with 12 bases between.

The chain is built from TRBV6-1 and TRBJ1-5; D not certain. Germline loops: CDR1 MNHNS, CDR2 SASEGT. The CDR3 runs 15 residues. V lost 8 bases and J 4 bases, leaving 18 bases between the germline ends. The CDR3: CASGPLSLGNQPQHF. The CDR3 nucleotides are TGTGCCAGCGGTCCGCTCAGTTTAGGAAATCAGCCCCAGCATTTT.

The chain has TRBV14 and TRBJ2-1; D not certain. The CDR3 runs 13 residues. The V end lost 4 bases, the J end lost 2 bases, and 6 bases lay between the germline ends. Germline lookup yields CDR1 SGHDN and CDR2 FVKESK. DNA of the CDR3: TGTGCCAGCAGCCCCCCGGCCTACAATGAGCAGTTCTTC. This encodes CASSPPAYNEQFF.

J is TRBJ1-1 and V is TRBV5-5; possibly TRBD1 for D (6 bases). CDR1 is SGHKS, CDR2 YYEKEE, per germline (reference sequence). The germline V and J ends were trimmed by 4 bases and 4 bases, with 14 bases remaining between them. CDR3 length: 14 amino acids. The CDR3 coding sequence is TGTGCCAGCAGCCCCCGAGGGGGATTCACTGAAGCTTTCTTT. Translated, it gives CASSPRGGFTEAFF.

This clone occurred once. The chain carries TRBV10-3 and TRBJ2-3, with TRBD2 identical over 11 bases. V gave up 5 bases and J gave up 1 base; unmatched junction bases: 2. Germline CDR1 ENHRY, CDR2 SYGVKD. CDR3 size: 15 residues. CDR3 DNA sequence: TGTGCCATCAGTTTGGGACTAGCGGGCACAGATACGCAGTATTTT. It codes for CAISLGLAGTDTQYF.

The chain is built from TRBV5-1 and TRBJ2-1; D possibly corresponds to TRBD2 (5 bases). Germline assignment: CDR1 SGHRS and CDR2 YFSETQ. Trimming took 1 base from V and 0 from J, leaving 11 bases between them. The CDR3 loop spans 16 amino acids. The CDR3 DNA reads as TGCGCCAGCAGCTTGAGTGACTACCTCTCCTACAATGAGCAGTTCTTC. Translated, it gives CASSLSDYLSYNEQFF.

V gene TRBV4-3 combines with J gene TRBJ2-1; no reliable D call. The CDR3 contains 16 residues. V lost 0 bases to trimming and J lost 6 bases, with 15 bases between them. From germline, CDR1 is LGHNA and CDR2 YSLEER. The CDR3 protein is CASSQDPSSASNEQFF. CDR3 sequence (DNA): TGCGCCAGCAGCCAAGATCCTAGTAGTGCTTCCAATGAGCAGTTCTTC.

The chain joins TRBV7-3 to TRBJ2-3; D is undetermined. CDR1 and CDR2 from the germline V gene are SGHTA and FQGTGA. Trimming took 3 bases from V and 4 from J, leaving 14 bases between them. The CDR3 is 15 residues long. CDR3: CASSFRAPSADTQYF. CDR3 DNA sequence: TGTGCCAGCAGCTTCCGGGCCCCCAGCGCAGATACGCAGTATTTT.

The J gene is TRBJ2-3, the V gene TRBV7-2; no firm D call. Germline V CDR1 and CDR2: SGHTA, FQGNSA. The V gene lost 1 base and the J gene lost 6 bases, with 5 bases spanning the gap. The CDR3 is 12 residues long. Here the CDR3 reads CASSLDWDTQYF. CDR3 nucleotide sequence: TGTGCCAGCAGCTTAGACTGGGATACGCAGTATTTT.

A word on this clone: This CDR3 is also generated by other DNA sequences in the sample. The chain employs TRBV7-9 and TRBJ2-5, with 11 bases that match TRBD2. The CDR3 has 15 residues. CDR1 and CDR2 (germline): SEHNR, FQNEAQ (reference sequence). The J segment lost 2 bases and the V segment lost 1 base, leaving 0 bases of the junction unmatched. In DNA form, the CDR3 reads TGTGCCAGCAGCTTAGGACTAGCGGGACAAGAGACCCAGTACTTC. Translated, it gives CASSLGLAGQETQYF.

V is TRBV7-9 and J is TRBJ2-1; 8 nucleotides align to TRBD2. Germline CDR1 SEHNR, CDR2 FQNEAQ (reference sequence). The CDR3 extends over 15 amino acids. The junction had 4 bases not matched to a gene; V was cut back by 3 bases and J by 3 bases. The CDR3 nucleotides read TGTGCCAGCAGCTTTGGACTAGCAGTCTACAATGAGCAGTTCTTC. Its protein is CASSFGLAVYNEQFF. Together with reference TRBV7-9 and TRBJ2-1, the CDR3 gives the full variable domain: DTGVSQNPRHKITKRGQNVTFRCDPISEHNRLYWYRQTLGQGPEFLTYFQNEAQLEKSRLLSDRFSAERPKGSFSTLEIQRTEQGDSAMYLCASSFGLAVYNEQFFGPGTRLTVL.

The chain has TRBV7-2 and TRBJ1-4; D perhaps matches TRBD1 (5 bases). CDR3 length equals 15 residues. The V and J ends lost 2 bases and 6 bases respectively, with 13 bases between them. Germline V CDR1 and CDR2: SGHTA, FQGNSA. The CDR3 reads CASSLTRRADEKLFF. CDR3 nucleotides: TGTGCCAGCAGCTTAACGCGCAGGGCTGATGAAAAACTGTTTTTT.

The chain's CDR3 is CASSLTDSGNTIYF. CDR3 bases: TGTGCCAGCTCGCTTACAGATTCTGGAAACACCATATATTTT. J is TRBJ1-3 and V is TRBV18, with D unclear. V lost 6 bases to trimming and J lost 1 base, with 10 bases between them. CDR1 KGHSH and CDR2 LQKENI come from the germline V gene. CDR3 length: 14 amino acids. The whole variable domain, filled in from reference TRBV18 and TRBJ1-3, reads NAGVMQNPRHLVRRRGQEARLRCSPMKGHSHVYWYRQLPEEGLKFMVYLQKENIIDESGMPKERFSAEFPKEGPSILRIQQVVRGDSAAYFCASSLTDSGNTIYFGEGSWLTVV.

The V call is TRBV5-5, the J call TRBJ1-1; D is uncertain. V lost 4 bases to trimming and J lost 1 base, with 8 bases between them. Germline-derived CDR1 and CDR2 are SGHKS and YYEKEE (reference sequence). CDR3 length: 13 amino acids. CDR3 residues: CASSRDPNTEAFF. The CDR3 DNA sequence: TGTGCCAGCAGCCGCGACCCGAACACTGAAGCTTTCTTT.

This sequence joins TRBV7-8 and TRBJ2-7; D unresolved. Germline V gene data show CDR1 as SGHVS and CDR2 as FQNEAQ. Deletions cut 2 bases from V and 5 bases from J, with 16 bases between. This CDR3 has 15 residues. The CDR3 loop is CASSLNANTRNEQYF. CDR3 DNA: TGTGCCAGCAGCTTAAACGCAAATACGAGAAACGAGCAGTACTTC.

This sequence joins TRBV29-1 and TRBJ2-7; D is perhaps TRBD1 (6 bases). The CDR3 extends over 14 amino acids. Germline-derived CDR1 and CDR2 are SQVTM and ANQGSEA. V was pared by 4 bases and J by 3 bases, with 16 bases between. The CDR3 reads CSVGGAGAFYEQYF. The CDR3 DNA reads as TGCAGCGTTGGTGGGGCAGGGGCTTTCTACGAGCAGTACTTC.

The J gene is TRBJ1-4, the V gene TRBV9; 9 bases align to TRBD1. Germline loops: CDR1 SGDLS, CDR2 YYNGEE. The ends lost 2 bases at V and 6 bases at J; junction bases unmatched: 5. The CDR3 spans 15 residues. The CDR3 coding sequence is TGTGCCAGCAGCGTGACGACAGGGGGGCATGAAAAACTGTTTTTT. Its translation is CASSVTTGGHEKLFF.

The chain recombines TRBV6-5 with TRBJ2-5, with TRBD2 as a possible D gene (6 bases). The CDR3 runs to 15 residues. Looked up from germline, CDR1 is MNHEY and CDR2 is SVGAGI. V was pared by 2 bases and J by 5 bases, with 15 bases between. The CDR3 loop reads CASSYGDGGGETQYF. In nucleotides, the CDR3 is TGTGCCAGCAGTTACGGAGACGGGGGTGGGGAGACCCAGTACTTC.

As for this clone: Other DNA sequences in this specimen translate into the identical CDR3. This chain links TRBV9 with TRBJ2-3; no firm D call. CDR3 length: 13 residues. Trimming removed 0 bases at V and 6 bases at J, with 8 bases between. Germline CDR1 is SGDLS and CDR2 is YYNGEE. The CDR3 region has the DNA TGTGCCAGCAGCGTAGCCGGGTCCGATACGCAGTATTTT. Translated, it gives CASSVAGSDTQYF.

This sequence joins TRBV11-2 and TRBJ2-3, with D perhaps matching TRBD1 (5 bases). The V and J ends lost 3 bases and 6 bases respectively, with 19 bases between them. The CDR3 length is 16 residues. Germline lookup yields CDR1 SGHAT and CDR2 FQNNGV. CDR3 sequence: CASSLGPGPKADTQYF. The CDR3 DNA sequence: TGTGCCAGCAGCTTGGGGCCGGGCCCAAAGGCGGATACGCAGTATTTT. Using reference TRBV11-2 and TRBJ2-3 for the parts outside the CDR3, the full variable domain is EAGVAQSPRYKIIEKRQSVAFWCNPISGHATLYWYQQILGQGPKLLIQFQNNGVVDDSQLPKDRFSAERLKGVDSTLKIQPAKLEDSAVYLCASSLGPGPKADTQYFGPGTRLTVL.

The chain employs TRBV18 and TRBJ1-2, with D perhaps matching TRBD1 (5 bases). Germline V gives CDR1 KGHSH, CDR2 LQKENI. Trimming pared 2 bases from V and 8 bases from J, leaving 18 bases between. The CDR3 is 15 residues long. In DNA, the CDR3 is TGTGCCAGCTCACCAAGGGGCGCCGGCCAAGGAGGCTACACCTTC. Translated: CASSPRGAGQGGYTF. Supplemented by reference TRBV18 and TRBJ1-2, the full variable domain reads NAGVMQNPRHLVRRRGQEARLRCSPMKGHSHVYWYRQLPEEGLKFMVYLQKENIIDESGMPKERFSAEFPKEGPSILRIQQVVRGDSAAYFCASSPRGAGQGGYTFGSGTRLTVV.

The V gene is TRBV25-1, the J gene TRBJ2-1, with TRBD2 matching 7 bases. The germline gives CDR1 MGHDK, CDR2 SYGVNS. CDR3 length: 15 amino acids. V was clipped by 6 bases and J by 7 bases; unmatched bases: 12. In nucleotides, the CDR3 is TGTGCCAGCAGCAGCACACTAGCGCGGGTAAATGAGCAGTTCTTC. Translating gives CASSSTLARVNEQFF.

This rearrangement joins TRBV15 to TRBJ2-7, with 9 nucleotides matching TRBD2. The V segment lost 0 bases and the J segment 3 bases; nucleotides outside the gene matches: 3. Germline V gene sequence: CDR1 LNHNV, CDR2 YYDKDF (reference sequence). CDR3 length equals 15 residues. The CDR3 region is CATSRELAGIYEQYF. As DNA, the CDR3 is TGTGCCACCAGCAGAGAGCTAGCGGGGATCTACGAGCAGTACTTC.

CDR3 nucleotide sequence: TGTGCCAGCATCAGGACCCGCAATCAGCCCCAGCATTTT. Translated: CASIRTRNQPQHF. The rearrangement links TRBV27 to TRBJ1-5; no firm D call. Germline V gene sequence: CDR1 MNHEY, CDR2 SMNVEV (reference sequence). V lost 7 bases and J lost 2, with 9 bases in between. The CDR3 extends over 13 amino acids.

This chain links TRBV7-9 with TRBJ2-3; D unresolved. Trimming stripped 0 bases from V and 0 bases from J, with 16 bases between. The CDR3 length is 18 residues. Germline CDR1 and CDR2: SEHNR and FQNEAQ (reference sequence). The CDR3, as DNA: TGTGCCAGCAGCTTAGCGCAACGACTGCCTACTAGCACAGATACGCAGTATTTT. This encodes CASSLAQRLPTSTDTQYF.

Remarks on this clone: The same CDR3 is also encoded by other DNA sequences in this sample. This chain joins TRBV6-5 and TRBJ2-7, with 7 bases matching TRBD2. After removal of 2 bases from V and 7 bases from J, the junction contained 2 bases not matched to a gene. This CDR3 region has 12 residues. Germline V gives CDR1 MNHEY, CDR2 SVGAGI. Written as DNA, the CDR3 is TGTGCCAGCAGTTACCGGGGAGGGGAGCAGTACTTC. Its protein is CASSYRGGEQYF.

The V gene is TRBV18, the J gene TRBJ1-5; TRBD1 aligns across 9 bases. The junction had 2 bases not matched to a gene; V was cut back by 2 bases and J by 0 bases. This CDR3 region has 16 residues. From germline, CDR1 is KGHSH and CDR2 LQKENI. The CDR3: CASSPTGGSSNQPQHF. The CDR3 DNA follows: TGTGCCAGCTCACCAACAGGGGGCTCTAGCAATCAGCCCCAGCATTTT.

This rearrangement joins TRBV6-1 to TRBJ1-2; D not resolved. CDR1 MNHNS and CDR2 SASEGT come from the germline V gene. The CDR3 is 15 amino acids. V dropped 3 bases and J dropped 7 bases, with 18 bases sitting between them. As DNA, the CDR3 is TGTGCCAGCAGTGAGCCGGGCCTCCCTTGGGGTGGCTACACCTTC. Translating gives CASSEPGLPWGGYTF.

CDR3 in amino acids: CASSIKGLGAPDTQYF. CDR3 in DNA: TGTGCCAGTAGTATAAAGGGACTGGGGGCGCCAGATACGCAGTATTTT. This chain joins TRBV19 and TRBJ2-3, with D perhaps given as TRBD1 or TRBD2 (6 bases each). The CDR3 runs to 16 residues. Germline V CDR1 and CDR2: LNHDA, SQIVND (reference sequence). The V and J ends lost 2 bases and 4 bases respectively, with 16 bases between them.

The V and J genes are TRBV6-1 and TRBJ2-7, with D possibly TRBD2 on 5 matching bases. Trimming took off 4 bases at V and 0 bases at J, with 10 bases between the two ends. This CDR3 contains 14 residues. Germline V gene data show CDR1 as MNHNS and CDR2 as SASEGT. The CDR3 protein is CASSVPGSSYEQYF. CDR3 sequence (DNA): TGTGCCAGCAGTGTACCGGGGAGCTCCTACGAGCAGTACTTC.